The 4 T cell receptor beta chains listed next were all sequenced from one sample in a study of shared clonotypes between healthy human individuals. The naive CD8 fraction comprised CD45RO-negative cells positively selected for CCR7 and excluded terminally differentiated effector memory CD45RA+ cells. Produced via immunoSEQ multiplex PCR; TCRdb's table is partial and in-frame only. The sample carries about 820,000 clones, around 92% recorded once. Sequencing input: naive CD8+ T cells sorted from blood. Source of these receptors: a young man in good health.

The chain uses TRBV7-8 and TRBJ2-1; D ambiguous. V lost 2 bases to trimming and J lost 7 bases, with 12 bases between them. CDR1 is SGHVS and CDR2 is FQNEAQ in the germline V gene. This CDR3 has 14 amino acids. In DNA form, the CDR3 reads TGTGCCAGCAGCTTACTGACTGTGAGTAATGAGCAGTTCTTC. This translates into CASSLLTVSNEQFF.

The chain couples TRBV9 to TRBJ2-1; 7 bases are shared with TRBD2. Germline assignment: CDR1 SGDLS and CDR2 YYNGEE. CDR3 size: 14 residues. Trimming took 6 bases from V and 8 from J; bases not matched to a gene: 11. The CDR3 loop is CASTLREGPDEQFF. DNA of the CDR3: TGTGCCAGCACCCTCAGGGAGGGCCCTGATGAGCAGTTCTTC.

In this sample, this clone turned up once. The chain combines TRBV27 with TRBJ2-3; maybe TRBD2 (5 bases). CDR3 length equals 14 residues. Trimming cost V 7 bases and J 1 base, with 12 bases left between them. Germline assignment: CDR1 MNHEY and CDR2 SMNVEV (reference sequence). CDR3 residues: CASNGRGRTDTQYF. The DNA for the CDR3 is TGTGCCAGCAACGGTCGGGGTCGCACAGATACGCAGTATTTT.

The gene calls are TRBV19 and TRBJ2-3; the D is unclear. This CDR3 comprises 13 residues. V dropped 1 base and J dropped 5 bases, with 7 bases sitting between them. Germline V gene data show CDR1 as LNHDA and CDR2 as SQIVND (reference sequence). For the CDR3, the DNA is TGTGCCAGTAGTATAGGAAGAGTAGATACGCAGTATTTT. As protein: CASSIGRVDTQYF.